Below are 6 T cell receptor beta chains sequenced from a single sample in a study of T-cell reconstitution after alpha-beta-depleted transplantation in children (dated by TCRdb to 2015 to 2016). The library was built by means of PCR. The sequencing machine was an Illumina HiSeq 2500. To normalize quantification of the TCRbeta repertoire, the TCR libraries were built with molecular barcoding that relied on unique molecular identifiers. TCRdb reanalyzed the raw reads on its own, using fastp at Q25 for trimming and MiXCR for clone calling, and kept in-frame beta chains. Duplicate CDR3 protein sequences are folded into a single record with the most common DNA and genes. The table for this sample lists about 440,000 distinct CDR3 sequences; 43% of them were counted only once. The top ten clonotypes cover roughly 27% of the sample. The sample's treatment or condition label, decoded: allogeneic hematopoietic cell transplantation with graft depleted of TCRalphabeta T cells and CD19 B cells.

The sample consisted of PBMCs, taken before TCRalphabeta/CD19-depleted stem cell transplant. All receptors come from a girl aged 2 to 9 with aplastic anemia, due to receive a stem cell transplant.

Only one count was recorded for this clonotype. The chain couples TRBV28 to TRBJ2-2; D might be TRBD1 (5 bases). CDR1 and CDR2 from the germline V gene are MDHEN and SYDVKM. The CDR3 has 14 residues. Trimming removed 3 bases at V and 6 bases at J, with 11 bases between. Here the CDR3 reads CASSLGPWAGELFF. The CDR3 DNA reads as TGTGCCAGCAGTTTGGGGCCGTGGGCCGGGGAGCTGTTTTTT.

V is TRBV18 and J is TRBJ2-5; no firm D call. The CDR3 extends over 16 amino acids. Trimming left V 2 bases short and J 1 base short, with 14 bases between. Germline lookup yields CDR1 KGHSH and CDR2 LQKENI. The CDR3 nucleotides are TGTGCCAGCTCACCAAAAGGTCCAGTATCCCAAGAGACCCAGTACTTC. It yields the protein CASSPKGPVSQETQYF.

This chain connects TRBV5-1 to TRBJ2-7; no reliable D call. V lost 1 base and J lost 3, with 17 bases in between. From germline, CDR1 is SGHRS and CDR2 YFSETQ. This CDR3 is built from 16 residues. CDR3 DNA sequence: TGCGCCAGCAGCTTGAGGACCCAGAGGTCCTACTACGAGCAGTACTTC. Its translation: CASSLRTQRSYYEQYF.

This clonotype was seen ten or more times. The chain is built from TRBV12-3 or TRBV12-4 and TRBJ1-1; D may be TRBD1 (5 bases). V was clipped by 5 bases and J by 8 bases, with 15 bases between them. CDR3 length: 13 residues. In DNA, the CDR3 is TGTGCCAGCAGTGCCCGCGGGGGATTGGAAGCTTTCTTT. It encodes CASSARGGLEAFF.

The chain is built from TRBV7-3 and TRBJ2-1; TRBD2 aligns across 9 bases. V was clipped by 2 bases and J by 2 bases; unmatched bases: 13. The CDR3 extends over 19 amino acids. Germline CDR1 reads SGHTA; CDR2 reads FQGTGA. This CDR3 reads CASSLRSLMAGGPYNEQFF. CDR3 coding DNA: TGTGCCAGCAGCTTACGGTCTTTAATGGCGGGAGGGCCCTACAATGAGCAGTTCTTC.

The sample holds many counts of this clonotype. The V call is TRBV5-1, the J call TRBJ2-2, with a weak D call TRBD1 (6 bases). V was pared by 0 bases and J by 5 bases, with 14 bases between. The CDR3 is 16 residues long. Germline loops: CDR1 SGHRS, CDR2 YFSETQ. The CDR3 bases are TGCGCCAGCAGCTTGGGAGGTAACAGGGCAACCGGGGAGCTGTTTTTT. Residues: CASSLGGNRATGELFF.